Listed here are 31 T cell receptor beta chains from one sample, sequenced in a study of blood T cell repertoires in COVID-19. Assay used: immunoSEQ multiplex PCR; TCRdb lists only in-frame clones, some missing. There are a few hundred thousand clones in the sample; just over 85% occur only once, and about 9.4% lies in the top ten. The specimen sequenced was PBMCs or T cells enriched from blood (not recorded which). The receptors were sampled from a woman between 18 and 29 years old who had recovered from COVID-19.

This clone was counted between two and nine times. This chain uses TRBV7-9 with TRBJ2-1; tentatively, D is TRBD2 (6 bases). The CDR3 length is 13 residues. Between the trimmed V and J ends, which lost 5 bases and 8 bases, there was a span of 13 bases. Per the germline V gene, CDR1 is SEHNR and CDR2 is FQNEAQ (reference sequence). For the CDR3, the DNA is TGTGCCAGCAGCGCGGACTTAGCGGATGAGCAGTTCTTC. Protein sequence: CASSADLADEQFF.

The chain recombines TRBV9 with TRBJ2-3; 12 bases fit TRBD1. The V gene's germline CDR1 is SGDLS and CDR2 YYNGEE. CDR3 length: 15 amino acids. With V trimmed by 4 bases and J by 5 bases, 5 bases remained unmatched. The CDR3 DNA is TGTGCCAGCAGCAAGGGACAGGGGGCCGGAGATACGCAGTATTTT. This gives the protein CASSKGQGAGDTQYF.

The J gene is TRBJ2-3, the V gene TRBV9; 13 bases are a match to TRBD2. Germline V gene sequence: CDR1 SGDLS, CDR2 YYNGEE. The length of the CDR3 is 16 residues. V trimming: 4 bases; J trimming: 4 bases; junction bases outside the gene matches: 6. The CDR3 nucleotides read TGTGCCAGCAGCCTTGGACTAGCGGGAGATGCAGATACGCAGTATTTT. Translating it yields CASSLGLAGDADTQYF.

This rearrangement joins TRBV27 to TRBJ1-6; D is uncertain. Deletions cut 0 bases from V and 8 bases from J, with 5 bases between. The CDR3 has 13 residues. CDR1 and CDR2 (germline): MNHEY, SMNVEV (reference sequence). The CDR3 loop is CASSLSEDSPLHF. The CDR3 nucleotides are TGTGCCAGCAGTTTATCGGAGGATTCACCCCTCCACTTT.

This clone was found once. This sequence joins TRBV27 and TRBJ2-7; 7 nucleotides line up with TRBD1. J lost 0 bases, V lost 3 bases, and 5 bases had no gene match. Germline V gene lookup returns CDR1 MNHEY and CDR2 SMNVEV (reference sequence). The CDR3 sequence is 15 residues long. The CDR3 loop is CASSFQTGSSYEQYF. CDR3 DNA: TGTGCCAGCAGTTTCCAGACAGGGAGCTCCTACGAGCAGTACTTC.

The chain employs TRBV9 and TRBJ1-5; D remains unclear. The V gene's germline CDR1 is SGDLS and CDR2 YYNGEE. This CDR3 has 16 amino acids. Trimming cost V 0 bases and J 2 bases, with 12 bases left between them. Written as DNA, the CDR3 is TGTGCCAGCAGCGTAGCTACCTTGGAGGGCAATCAGCCCCAGCATTTT. This sequence encodes CASSVATLEGNQPQHF. The whole variable domain, filled in from reference TRBV9 and TRBJ1-5, reads DSGVTQTPKHLITATGQRVTLRCSPRSGDLSVYWYQQSLDQGLQFLIQYYNGEERAKGNILERFSAQQFPDLHSELNLSSLELGDSALYFCASSVATLEGNQPQHFGDGTRLSIL.

In this sample, this clone turned up a few times. The chain has TRBV7-3 and TRBJ1-1; the D is unclear. The germline V and J ends were trimmed by 5 bases and 6 bases, with 16 bases remaining between them. The CDR3 runs 14 residues. Germline CDR1 reads SGHTA; CDR2 reads FQGTGA. The CDR3 DNA reads TGTGCCAGCAGCCCAGGAGGATTGGGCGCTGAAGCTTTCTTT. Translated: CASSPGGLGAEAFF. Full variable domain (rest looked up from reference TRBV7-3 and TRBJ1-1): GAGVSQTPSNKVTEKGKYVELRCDPISGHTALYWYRQSLGQGPEFLIYFQGTGAADDSGLPNDRFFAVRPEGSVSTLKIQRTERGDSAVYLCASSPGGLGAEAFFGQGTRLTVV.

The chain couples TRBV12-3 or TRBV12-4 to TRBJ2-1; the match to TRBD2 covers 11 bases. V dropped 2 bases and J dropped 12; count of bases not matched to a gene: 3. The CDR3 extends over 13 amino acids. CDR3 coding DNA: TGTGCCAGCAGTTTAAAGCTAGCGGGGGGGCAGTTCTTC. Its translation is CASSLKLAGGQFF.

This chain joins TRBV28 and TRBJ1-1; D might be TRBD1 (6 bases). Trimming shortened V by 6 bases and J by 10 bases, and 15 bases separated the two germline ends. Germline loops: CDR1 MDHEN, CDR2 SYDVKM. This CDR3 spans 12 amino acids. CDR3 DNA: TGTGCCAGCAGAGAGGTGGGGGCGGTAGCTTTCTTT. This codes for CASREVGAVAFF.

The rearrangement uses TRBV5-1 and TRBJ1-1; 8 nucleotides match TRBD1. V shed 5 bases, J shed 0 bases, and the junction held 3 bases outside the gene matches. The germline V gene encodes CDR1 SGHRS and CDR2 YFSETQ. CDR3 size: 14 residues. CDR3 sequence: CASRLQGVNTEAFF. For the CDR3, the DNA is TGCGCCAGCAGGTTACAGGGGGTGAACACTGAAGCTTTCTTT.

This chain joins TRBV5-1 and TRBJ1-1; 8 nucleotides line up with TRBD1. The CDR3 loop spans 15 amino acids. V was clipped by 4 bases and J by 3 bases; unmatched bases: 8. Germline CDR1 reads SGHRS; CDR2 reads YFSETQ. CDR3 bases: TGCGCCAGCAGCCTGGACAGGGCGGGGGACACTGAAGCTTTCTTT. Its protein is CASSLDRAGDTEAFF.

There are a few counts of this clone. Different DNA sequences within this sample yield the same CDR3. This rearrangement joins TRBV6-5 to TRBJ1-5; D gene unclear. CDR3 length equals 13 residues. Looked up from germline, CDR1 is MNHEY and CDR2 is SVGAGI. V was pared by 4 bases and J by 0 bases, with 4 bases between. The CDR3 DNA is TGTGCCAGCAGTTCGTATAGCAATCAGCCCCAGCATTTT. This translates into CASSSYSNQPQHF.

This sequence joins TRBV28 and TRBJ1-5; 10 bases are a match to TRBD1. This CDR3 has 17 residues. In germline, CDR1 is MDHEN, CDR2 SYDVKM. With V trimmed by 5 bases and J by 4 bases, 11 bases remained unmatched. CDR3 loop: CASSMVPDRGKNQPQHF. Written as DNA, the CDR3 is TGTGCCAGCAGTATGGTTCCGGACAGGGGGAAGAATCAGCCCCAGCATTTT.

The chain combines TRBV11-3 with TRBJ2-1; 7 nucleotides agree with TRBD1. The CDR3 loop spans 14 amino acids. With V trimmed by 2 bases and J by 3 bases, 1 base remained unmatched. Germline V CDR1 and CDR2: SGHNT, YENEEA. CDR3 loop: CASSLTGVYNEQFF. The CDR3 DNA follows: TGTGCCAGCAGCTTAACAGGGGTCTACAATGAGCAGTTCTTC.

V gene TRBV18 combines with J gene TRBJ1-2, with D possibly being TRBD1 (5 bases). V lost 3 bases, J lost 0 bases, and 20 bases lay in between. Germline values: CDR1 KGHSH, CDR2 LQKENI. This CDR3 comprises 18 residues. The CDR3 region is CASSPLPTSTAANYGYTF. CDR3 coding DNA: TGTGCCAGCTCACCCTTACCTACTTCGACAGCCGCTAACTATGGCTACACCTTC. Together with reference TRBV18 and TRBJ1-2, the CDR3 gives the full variable domain: NAGVMQNPRHLVRRRGQEARLRCSPMKGHSHVYWYRQLPEEGLKFMVYLQKENIIDESGMPKERFSAEFPKEGPSILRIQQVVRGDSAAYFCASSPLPTSTAANYGYTFGSGTRLTVV.

The chain carries TRBV7-8 and TRBJ2-1; 11 nucleotides line up with TRBD2. The CDR3 covers 16 residues. Germline V lookup: CDR1 SGHVS, CDR2 FQNEAQ. V was pared by 3 bases and J by 4 bases, with 5 bases of the junction left unmatched. CDR3 nucleotides: TGTGCCAGCAGCTTCCGACTAGCGGGGACTTACAATGAGCAGTTCTTC. Translating it yields CASSFRLAGTYNEQFF.

This chain uses TRBV7-8 with TRBJ2-7; TRBD1 might be the D (5 bases). The CDR3 consists of 13 residues. With 1 base removed from V and 10 bases from J, the gap between germline ends came to 14 bases. Germline V CDR1 and CDR2: SGHVS, FQNEAQ. CDR3 residues: CASSLEGAQGQYF. The CDR3 DNA reads as TGTGCCAGCAGCTTAGAAGGTGCGCAGGGACAGTACTTC.

This sequence joins TRBV9 and TRBJ2-7, with D possibly being TRBD2 (6 bases). Germline V gene lookup returns CDR1 SGDLS and CDR2 YYNGEE. The V gene lost 3 bases and the J gene lost 2 bases, with 15 bases spanning the gap. The CDR3 sequence is 15 residues long. Here the CDR3 reads CASSASGTDTYEQYF. The CDR3, as DNA: TGTGCCAGCAGCGCCTCCGGGACTGACACCTACGAGCAGTACTTC.

This clone has a single count. This chain links TRBV5-1 with TRBJ1-4; a possible D gene is TRBD1 (6 bases). Trimming pared 0 bases from V and 5 bases from J, leaving 14 bases between. The CDR3 length is 16 residues. Germline V gene data show CDR1 as SGHRS and CDR2 as YFSETQ. CDR3 loop: CASSLATQGPNEKLFF. For the CDR3, the DNA is TGCGCCAGCAGCTTGGCCACCCAGGGGCCCAATGAAAAACTGTTTTTT.

The rearrangement links TRBV7-9 to TRBJ2-1; tentative D call: TRBD1 (6 bases). The germline V gene encodes CDR1 SEHNR and CDR2 FQNEAQ (reference sequence). The ends were cut back, 5 bases at V and 3 bases at J, with 20 bases in the middle. The CDR3 extends over 17 amino acids. CDR3 loop: CASSAFAGPGVYNEQFF. In DNA form, the CDR3 reads TGTGCCAGCAGCGCCTTTGCAGGGCCAGGGGTCTACAATGAGCAGTTCTTC.

This rearrangement joins TRBV5-1 to TRBJ2-3; perhaps TRBD2 as D (5 bases). The CDR3 totals 13 residues. CDR1 SGHRS and CDR2 YFSETQ come from the germline V gene. Trimming cost V 5 bases and J 1 base, with 8 bases left between them. CDR3 nucleotide sequence: TGCGCCAGCAGTCGAGCGGGCACAGATACGCAGTATTTT. The encoded protein is CASSRAGTDTQYF.

This clone appeared a few times. CDR3 in DNA: TGTGCCAGCAGCTTAGCGGGACAGGGGGTCTCTGGAAACACCATATATTTT. Its translation: CASSLAGQGVSGNTIYF. The chain carries TRBV7-3 and TRBJ1-3, with 11 positions matching TRBD1. The CDR3 spans 17 residues. Per germline, CDR1 SGHTA and CDR2 FQGTGA. The ends lost 2 bases at V and 0 bases at J; junction bases unmatched: 3.

The table lists this clone with a few counts. This chain connects TRBV7-9 to TRBJ1-4; D remains ambiguous. Between the trimmed V and J ends, which lost 3 bases and 7 bases, there was a span of 15 bases. CDR1 and CDR2 from the germline V gene are SEHNR and FQNEAQ (reference sequence). The CDR3 has 15 amino acids. Here the CDR3 reads CASSFYGVVREKLFF. DNA for the CDR3: TGTGCCAGCAGCTTCTACGGGGTGGTTCGTGAAAAACTGTTTTTT.

This clone was recorded only once. Different DNA sequences within this sample yield the same CDR3. CDR3: CASSIRGQGANYGYTF. For the CDR3, the DNA is TGTGCCAGTAGTATCCGAGGACAGGGGGCAAACTATGGCTACACCTTC. The rearrangement joins TRBV19 to TRBJ1-2; 11 bases are shared with TRBD1. Looked up from germline, CDR1 is LNHDA and CDR2 is SQIVND (reference sequence). V trimming: 3 bases; J trimming: 2 bases; junction bases outside the gene matches: 5. This CDR3 is built from 16 residues.

This chain links TRBV29-1 with TRBJ1-1; D unresolved. CDR1 and CDR2 (germline): SQVTM, ANQGSEA. The V end was cut by 3 bases, the J end by 1 base, with 12 bases between. This CDR3 has 14 residues. The CDR3 coding sequence is TGCAGCGTTGAGCGACTCATGCGGAACACTGAAGCTTTCTTT. Encoded protein: CSVERLMRNTEAFF.

The chain is built from TRBV19 and TRBJ1-2, with a weak D call TRBD1 (5 bases). The V gene lost 5 bases and the J gene lost 6 bases, with 16 bases spanning the gap. This CDR3 has 14 residues. CDR1 and CDR2 from the germline V gene are LNHDA and SQIVND (reference sequence). CDR3: CASSLWDSFNGYTF. As DNA, the CDR3 is TGTGCCAGTAGTCTCTGGGACTCTTTCAATGGCTACACCTTC. Full variable domain (missing parts from reference TRBV19 and TRBJ1-2): DGGITQSPKYLFRKEGQNVTLSCEQNLNHDAMYWYRQDPGQGLRLIYYSQIVNDFQKGDIAEGYSVSREKKESFPLTVTSAQKNPTAFYLCASSLWDSFNGYTFGSGTRLTVV.

The chain couples TRBV2 to TRBJ1-6, with 8 nucleotides matching TRBD1. Germline loops: CDR1 SNHLY, CDR2 FYNNEI. Trimming removed 7 bases from V and 10 bases from J; junction bases left unmatched: 6. The CDR3 is 13 amino acids. The CDR3 DNA follows: TGTGCCAGCATTGAGGACAGGGCCTCACCCCTCCACTTT. Amino acids: CASIEDRASPLHF. Supplemented by reference TRBV2 and TRBJ1-6, the full variable domain reads EPEVTQTPSHQVTQMGQEVILRCVPISNHLYFYWYRQILGQKVEFLVSFYNNEISEKSEIFDDQFSVERPDGSNFTLKIRSTKLEDSAMYFCASIEDRASPLHFGNGTRLTVT.

V and J are TRBV6-5 and TRBJ2-5; D possibly corresponds to TRBD1 (6 bases). CDR1 is MNHEY, CDR2 SVGAGI, per germline. Trimming took 0 bases from V and 3 from J, leaving 11 bases between them. The CDR3 spans 15 residues. This CDR3 is CASSYSWQGKETQYF. In DNA, the CDR3 is TGTGCCAGCAGTTACTCGTGGCAGGGGAAAGAGACCCAGTACTTC.

This clone was detected only a few times. The gene calls are TRBV5-4 and TRBJ1-1; D ambiguous. Germline V gives CDR1 SGHNT, CDR2 YYREEE (reference sequence). CDR3 size: 13 residues. Trimming took off 0 bases at V and 10 bases at J, with 13 bases between the two ends. In DNA, the CDR3 is TGTGCCAGCAGCTTGGACGAAGGGAGTAGAGCTTTCTTT. The encoded protein is CASSLDEGSRAFF.

This rearrangement joins TRBV4-1 to TRBJ2-7; D perhaps matches TRBD1 (5 bases). V was cut by 4 bases and J by 7 bases, with 14 bases left in between. The CDR3 consists of 13 residues. CDR1 is MGHRA, CDR2 YSYEKL, per germline. In DNA, the CDR3 is TGCGCCAGCAGCCCCGACAGCCTTTGGGAGCAGTACTTC. Translating it yields CASSPDSLWEQYF.

This clone was counted only a few times. This chain joins TRBV30 and TRBJ1-5; D possibly corresponds to TRBD1 (5 bases). V was trimmed by 2 bases and J by 9 bases, leaving 14 bases between them. CDR1 is GTSNPN, CDR2 SVGIG, per germline (reference sequence). The CDR3 has 13 amino acids. The CDR3 loop is CAWSSGAFWPQHF. The DNA of the CDR3 is TGTGCCTGGAGTAGCGGGGCCTTCTGGCCCCAGCATTTT.